This T cell receptor beta chain was sequenced for a study of blood T cell repertoires in COVID-19. Whole-study context: COVID-19 samples from acute and convalescent phases originated in the United States, Italy and Spain. Sources were T cells, B-cell-depleted T cells, or PBMCs; the material itself was cDNA or gDNA.

As handled by the study authors: Quantification of nucleated cells was approximated via reference gene primer amplification. Produced via immunoSEQ multiplex PCR; TCRdb's table is partial and in-frame only. From that table come the V and J calls and clone size; the DNA was used to work out D and trimming. The sample holds 35,000 to 50,000 clones, around 93% seen once. This clone was recorded only once. The sample comprised peripheral blood. This TCR came from a woman aged 30 to 39 in a cohort sampled during active COVID-19.

For the CDR3, the DNA is TGCAGCGTTGCGGAGCGGTTCAATGGTGAGCAGTTCTTC. Translation gives CSVAERFNGEQFF. This rearrangement joins TRBV29-1 to TRBJ2-1; a weak D match, TRBD2 (5 bases). CDR3 length: 13 amino acids. Looked up from germline, CDR1 is SQVTM and CDR2 is ANQGSEA. Trimming removed 4 bases from V and 9 bases from J, with 16 bases in between.